This passage covers 18 T cell receptor beta chains from one sample sequenced in a study of identical twins. MiXCR, run by TCRdb on the 5' RACE reads, gives a single entry per CDR3 protein. The profile covers approximately 600,000 distinct CDR3 sequences, with just under 10% appearing a single time and roughly 3% taken by the ten largest. This same sample was also part of a study on yellow fever vaccine responses in identical twins.

The sample consisted of PBMCs. These receptors all come from a young woman in good health.

Only a few counts were recorded for this clonotype. The rearrangement joins TRBV6-2 or TRBV6-3 to TRBJ1-5; D is unclear. The CDR3 length is 12 residues. CDR1 is MNHEY, CDR2 SVGEGT, per germline. Trimming pared 5 bases from V and 10 bases from J, leaving 12 bases between. CDR3 coding DNA: TGTGCCAGCAGTGCTCTCCTCGCACCCCAGCATTTT. Its protein product is CASSALLAPQHF.

This clonotype has a handful of counts. The chain links TRBV12-3 or TRBV12-4 to TRBJ1-1, with D maybe TRBD1 (6 bases). V lost 5 bases and J lost 5, with 9 bases in between. CDR3 length: 12 residues. In DNA, the CDR3 is TGTGCCAGCAGTACCCAGGGGACTGAAGCTTTCTTT. Protein: CASSTQGTEAFF.

The gene calls are TRBV5-1 and TRBJ2-4, with 8 bases matching TRBD1. The CDR3 consists of 20 residues. Germline assignment: CDR1 SGHRS and CDR2 YFSETQ. Losses at the gene ends were 0 bases for V and 6 bases for J; bases not matched to a gene: 20. DNA for the CDR3: TGCGCCAGCAGCTTGGCCAGGACAGGGAGCCATACTCCAGGCGGAAACATTCAGTACTTC. It is translated as CASSLARTGSHTPGGNIQYF.

This clonotype was recorded at least ten times. This chain joins TRBV5-1 and TRBJ1-6; D perhaps matches TRBD1 (6 bases). CDR1 SGHRS and CDR2 YFSETQ come from the germline V gene. This CDR3 is built from 14 residues. V was clipped by 5 bases and J by 7 bases, with 13 bases between them. DNA of the CDR3: TGCGCCAGCAGACCTTCAGGGGAAAATTCACCCCTCCACTTT. It is translated as CASRPSGENSPLHF. Combining the CDR3 with reference TRBV5-1 and TRBJ1-6 gives the whole variable domain KAGVTQTPRYLIKTRGQQVTLSCSPISGHRSVSWYQQTPGQGLQFLFEYFSETQRNKGNFPGRFSGRQFSNSRSEMNVSTLELGDSALYLCASRPSGENSPLHFGNGTRLTVT.

The genes are TRBV7-9 and TRBJ2-5; the D gene is possibly TRBD2 (6 bases). Deletions cut 5 bases from V and 13 bases from J, with 17 bases between. Germline-derived CDR1 and CDR2 are SEHNR and FQNEAQ (reference sequence). The CDR3 is 12 residues long. CDR3 in amino acids: CASSLSGNHLYF. The CDR3 region has the DNA TGTGCCAGCAGCCTTAGCGGTAACCATTTGTACTTC.

This clonotype appeared a few times. The chain joins TRBV7-2 to TRBJ2-1; 7 nucleotides match TRBD2. Germline V gives CDR1 SGHTA, CDR2 FQGNSA. V was clipped by 8 bases and J by 9 bases; unmatched bases: 7. The CDR3 runs to 12 residues. CDR3 region: CASDRDYGEQFF. Here the CDR3 DNA reads TGTGCCAGCGATCGGGACTATGGTGAGCAGTTCTTC.

This clonotype was observed a few times. V is TRBV20-1 and J is TRBJ2-7, with D unresolved. This CDR3 contains 15 residues. V was trimmed by 4 bases and J by 0 bases, leaving 16 bases between them. Germline V gene data show CDR1 as DFQATT and CDR2 as SNEGSKA (reference sequence). The CDR3 DNA sequence: TGCAGTGCTATATACCACGCAGATCGCTCCTACGAGCAGTACTTC. Its protein product is CSAIYHADRSYEQYF.

Ten or more counts support this clonotype. This chain joins TRBV27 and TRBJ1-5; 8 bases fit TRBD1. The V gene's germline CDR1 is MNHEY and CDR2 SMNVEV (reference sequence). The CDR3 sequence is 15 residues long. With V trimmed by 6 bases and J by 3 bases, 7 bases remained unmatched. CDR3 DNA sequence: TGTGCCAGCAGCCTCGACAGGGGAAACAATCAGCCCCAGCATTTT. Protein: CASSLDRGNNQPQHF.

The sample holds many counts of this clonotype. The chain employs TRBV5-1 and TRBJ2-7; no firm D call. Per germline, CDR1 SGHRS and CDR2 YFSETQ. Deletions cut 0 bases from V and 0 bases from J, with 10 bases between. The CDR3 is 15 residues long. The CDR3 DNA is TGCGCCAGCAGCTTGGGGGCCAGCGACTCCTACGAGCAGTACTTC. Translation gives CASSLGASDSYEQYF. Supplemented by reference TRBV5-1 and TRBJ2-7, the full variable domain reads KAGVTQTPRYLIKTRGQQVTLSCSPISGHRSVSWYQQTPGQGLQFLFEYFSETQRNKGNFPGRFSGRQFSNSRSEMNVSTLELGDSALYLCASSLGASDSYEQYFGPGTRLTVT.

This clonotype was counted many times. The chain links TRBV28 to TRBJ2-7, with D unclear. The CDR3 is made up of 16 amino acids. The germline V gene encodes CDR1 MDHEN and CDR2 SYDVKM. The V end was cut by 1 base, the J end by 6 bases, with 19 bases between. Here the CDR3 reads CASSLFAGSATSEQYF. CDR3 nucleotides: TGTGCCAGCAGTTTATTTGCTGGATCCGCGACGTCCGAGCAGTACTTC.

This chain connects TRBV6-5 to TRBJ2-1; 11 bases align to TRBD1. The germline CDR1 and CDR2 sequences are MNHEY and SVGAGI. This CDR3 has 16 amino acids. The J segment lost 4 bases and the V segment lost 5 bases, leaving 7 bases of the junction unmatched. The CDR3 here is CASSHQGQGAYNEQFF. For the CDR3, the DNA is TGTGCCAGCAGTCACCAAGGACAGGGGGCTTACAATGAGCAGTTCTTC.

The chain employs TRBV4-1 and TRBJ1-2, with D perhaps matching TRBD1 (5 bases). Germline CDR1 is MGHRA and CDR2 is YSYEKL. The CDR3 length is 15 residues. V was shortened by 4 bases and J by 2 bases, with 14 bases between the two germline ends. The CDR3 bases are TGCGCCAGCAGCCCCCGGGACGGAGAAAACTATGGCTACACCTTC. Protein sequence: CASSPRDGENYGYTF.

This clonotype was counted only a few times. V gene TRBV29-1 combines with J gene TRBJ2-5, with TRBD2 as a possible D gene (6 bases). Per the germline V gene, CDR1 is SQVTM and CDR2 is ANQGSEA. There are 13 residues in the CDR3. Trimming stripped 6 bases from V and 7 bases from J, with 18 bases between. The CDR3 sequence is CSVGSLGGGTQYF. The CDR3 bases are TGCAGCGTGGGGAGTTTGGGAGGAGGGACCCAGTACTTC. Complete variable domain (other parts from reference TRBV29-1 and TRBJ2-5): SAVISQKPSRDICQRGTSLTIQCQVDSQVTMMFWYRQQPGQSLTLIATANQGSEATYESGFVIDKFPISRPNLTFSTLTVSNMSPEDSSIYLCSVGSLGGGTQYFGPGTRLLVL.

In this sample, this clonotype turned up a few times. The rearrangement uses TRBV28 and TRBJ1-5; tentative D call: TRBD1 (6 bases). V was cut by 2 bases and J by 1 base, with 24 bases left in between. CDR1 MDHEN and CDR2 SYDVKM come from the germline V gene. The CDR3 spans 20 residues. The CDR3 protein is CASSLTSHGWGQGSNQPQHF. Written as DNA, the CDR3 is TGTGCCAGCAGTTTAACTTCCCACGGTTGGGGGCAGGGAAGCAATCAGCCCCAGCATTTT.

This clonotype occurred a few times. The rearrangement links TRBV7-9 to TRBJ2-5, with D hard to call. V was clipped by 1 base and J by 1 base, with 13 bases between them. This CDR3 region has 16 residues. Germline CDR1 and CDR2: SEHNR and FQNEAQ (reference sequence). The CDR3 sequence: CASSLVVGAGQETQYF. CDR3 in DNA: TGTGCCAGCAGCTTAGTCGTAGGCGCAGGCCAAGAGACCCAGTACTTC.

This clonotype was detected many times. The chain employs TRBV7-8 and TRBJ2-1, with D maybe TRBD1 (5 bases). V lost 1 base to trimming and J lost 8 bases, with 6 bases between them. The CDR3 runs 12 residues. Germline-derived CDR1 and CDR2 are SGHVS and FQNEAQ. CDR3 region: CASSLEGDEQFF. The CDR3, as DNA: TGTGCCAGCAGCTTAGAAGGGGATGAGCAGTTCTTC.

In its sample, this clonotype was seen once. This sequence joins TRBV27 and TRBJ2-3; 11 nucleotides agree with TRBD2. With V trimmed by 3 bases and J by 2 bases, 7 bases remained unmatched. CDR3 length equals 17 residues. The V gene's germline CDR1 is MNHEY and CDR2 SMNVEV (reference sequence). CDR3 bases: TGTGCCAGCAGTTTCTCCGGGACTAGCGGAATCACAGATACGCAGTATTTT. This encodes CASSFSGTSGITDTQYF.

This clonotype turned up a few times. J is TRBJ2-5 and V is TRBV5-1; tentative D call: TRBD2 (5 bases). The CDR3 totals 18 residues. CDR1 is SGHRS and CDR2 is YFSETQ in the germline V gene. V was clipped by 0 bases and J by 5 bases, with 23 bases between them. The CDR3 nucleotides read TGCGCCAGCAGCTTGGATTCCGAGCTATCGGGGTTCTCCGAGACCCAGTACTTC. Translating gives CASSLDSELSGFSETQYF.